This TCR beta chain stems from a study of blood T cell repertoires in COVID-19. On the study more broadly: PBMCs, B-cell-depleted T cells, or T cells provided the cDNA or gDNA that made up the material.

TCRdb's table, derived via immunoSEQ multiplex PCR, lists solely in-frame clones and lacks some. The profile covers about 100,000 clones, with over 65% appearing a single time and 9.5% to 15% taken by the ten largest. After removal of 5 bases from V and 5 bases from J, the junction contained 9 bases not matched to a gene. The CDR3 is 15 amino acids. Germline V lookup: CDR1 SGHTA, CDR2 FQGNSA. Sequences were obtained from peripheral blood. This rearrangement joins TRBV7-2 to TRBJ2-1; 7 bases map to TRBD2. The receptor was derived from a human donor in a cohort sampled during active COVID-19. The CDR3 DNA is TGTGCCAGCAGCAAGGCGGCGGGAGCTCACAATGAGCAGTTCTTC. Protein: CASSKAAGAHNEQFF. The full variable domain, its missing parts supplied by reference TRBV7-2 and TRBJ2-1, is GAGVSQSPSNKVTEKGKDVELRCDPISGHTALYWYRQSLGQGLEFLIYFQGNSAPDKSGLPSDRFSAERTGGSVSTLTIQRTQQEDSAVYLCASSKAAGAHNEQFFGPGTRLTVL.